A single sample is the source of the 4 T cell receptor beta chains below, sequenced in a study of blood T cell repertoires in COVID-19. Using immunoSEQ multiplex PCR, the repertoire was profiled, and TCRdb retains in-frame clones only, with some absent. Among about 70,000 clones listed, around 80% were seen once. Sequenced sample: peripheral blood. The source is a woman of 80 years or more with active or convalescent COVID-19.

This chain's CDR3 is CASSFLRQGGTEAFF. In DNA form, the CDR3 reads TGTGCCAGCAGTTTCCTCCGACAGGGGGGCACTGAAGCTTTCTTT. The chain uses TRBV28 and TRBJ1-1; TRBD1 aligns across 9 bases. Trimming at V came to 3 bases and at J to 4 bases, leaving 6 bases not matched to a gene. This CDR3 region has 15 residues. Germline V gene sequence: CDR1 MDHEN, CDR2 SYDVKM.

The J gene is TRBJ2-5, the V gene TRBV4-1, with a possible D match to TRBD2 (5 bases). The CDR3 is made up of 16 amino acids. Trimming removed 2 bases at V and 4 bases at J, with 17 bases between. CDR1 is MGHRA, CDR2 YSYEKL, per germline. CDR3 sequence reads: CASSQSLAILGETQYF. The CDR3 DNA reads TGCGCCAGCAGCCAATCTCTAGCCATTTTGGGAGAGACCCAGTACTTC.

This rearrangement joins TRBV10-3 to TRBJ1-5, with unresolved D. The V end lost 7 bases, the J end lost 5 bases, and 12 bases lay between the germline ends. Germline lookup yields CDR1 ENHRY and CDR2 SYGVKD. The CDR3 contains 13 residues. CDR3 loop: CAITQSSDQPQHF. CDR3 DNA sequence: TGTGCCATCACCCAAAGCTCCGATCAGCCCCAGCATTTT.

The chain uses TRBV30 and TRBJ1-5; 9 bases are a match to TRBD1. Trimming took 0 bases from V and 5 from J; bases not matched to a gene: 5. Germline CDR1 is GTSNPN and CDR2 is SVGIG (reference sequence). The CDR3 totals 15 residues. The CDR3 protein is CAWSVGQGFYQPQHF. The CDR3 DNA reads TGTGCCTGGAGTGTGGGACAGGGTTTCTATCAGCCCCAGCATTTT.